This entry lists 5 T cell receptor beta chains sequenced from one sample in a study of cytomegalovirus exposure and HLA in healthy donors. The PCR employed 60 Vbeta primers together with 13 Jbeta primers. TCRdb's copy holds only in-frame clones and misses some; the assay was immunoSEQ multiplex PCR. The sample table includes tens of thousands of clones. Sequenced material: PBMCs. The receptors derive from a female donor in good health and CMV-seropositive.

J is TRBJ1-3 and V is TRBV4-1; no reliable D call. The germline CDR1 and CDR2 sequences are MGHRA and YSYEKL. This CDR3 contains 15 residues. Trimming shortened V by 1 base and J by 1 base, and 8 bases separated the two germline ends. The CDR3 loop is CASSQVVTSGNTIYF. CDR3 DNA sequence: TGCGCCAGCAGCCAAGTAGTGACATCTGGAAACACCATATATTTT.

The V and J genes are TRBV6-4 and TRBJ2-7; D may be TRBD1 (6 bases). Germline V gene data show CDR1 as MRHNA and CDR2 as SNTAGT. The CDR3 loop spans 15 amino acids. The ends were cut back, 0 bases at V and 7 bases at J, with 16 bases in the middle. The CDR3 is CASSDSTTGRGEQYF. In DNA, the CDR3 is TGTGCCAGCAGTGACTCGACTACAGGGCGAGGAGAGCAGTACTTC.

The chain combines TRBV6-5 with TRBJ1-2; no reliable D call. Trimming left V 6 bases short and J 1 base short, with 9 bases between. CDR1 and CDR2 from the germline V gene are MNHEY and SVGAGI. The length of the CDR3 is 13 residues. Written as DNA, the CDR3 is TGTGCCAGCAGGGCGACGGGTAACTATGGCTACACCTTC. As protein: CASRATGNYGYTF.

The J gene is TRBJ2-1, the V gene TRBV18, with 9 positions matching TRBD2. CDR3 length: 15 residues. The trim removed 2 bases at V and 8 bases at J, leaving 7 bases unmatched. Germline V CDR1 and CDR2: KGHSH, LQKENI. The CDR3 bases are TGTGCCAGCTCACCAAGGCTAGCGGGACCGGATGAGCAGTTCTTC. It is translated as CASSPRLAGPDEQFF.

The genes are TRBV18 and TRBJ2-5; no clear D. Per the germline V gene, CDR1 is KGHSH and CDR2 is LQKENI. The V gene lost 2 bases and the J gene lost 1 base, with 5 bases spanning the gap. The CDR3 length is 13 residues. For the CDR3, the DNA is TGTGCCAGCTCACCATCCTCCCAAGAGACCCAGTACTTC. It translates to CASSPSSQETQYF.